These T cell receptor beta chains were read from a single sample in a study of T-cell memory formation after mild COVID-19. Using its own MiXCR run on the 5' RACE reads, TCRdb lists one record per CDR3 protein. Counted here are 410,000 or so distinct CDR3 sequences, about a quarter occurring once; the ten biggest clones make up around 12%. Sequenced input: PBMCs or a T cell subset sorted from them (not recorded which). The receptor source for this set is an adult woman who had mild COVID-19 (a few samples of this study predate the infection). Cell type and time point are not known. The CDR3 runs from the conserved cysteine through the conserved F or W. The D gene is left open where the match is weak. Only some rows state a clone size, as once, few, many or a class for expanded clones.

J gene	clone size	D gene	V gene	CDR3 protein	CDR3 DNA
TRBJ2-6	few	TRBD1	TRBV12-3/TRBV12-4	CASRTDRQGSGANVLTF	TGTGCCAGCAGAACAGATCGACAGGGCAGTGGGGCCAACGTCCTGACTTTC
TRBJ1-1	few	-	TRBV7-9	CASSPGTPSGDTEAFF	TGTGCCAGCAGCCCAGGGACACCGAGTGGTGACACTGAAGCTTTCTTT
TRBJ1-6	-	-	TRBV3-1	CASSQERRPLHF	TGTGCCAGCAGCCAAGAGAGGAGGCCCCTCCACTTT
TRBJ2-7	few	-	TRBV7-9	CASSSRESSYEQYF	TGTGCCAGCAGCTCACGGGAGAGCTCCTACGAGCAGTACTTC
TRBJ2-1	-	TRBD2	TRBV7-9	CASSSRTSGTSYNEQFF	TGTGCCAGCAGCTCACGGACTAGCGGGACCTCCTACAATGAGCAGTTCTTC
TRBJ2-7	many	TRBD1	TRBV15	CATSRDRGLGEQYF	TGTGCCACCAGCAGAGATAGGGGGCTGGGCGAGCAGTACTTC
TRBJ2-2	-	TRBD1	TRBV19	CASSIRQGRTGELFF	TGTGCCAGTAGTATTAGACAGGGCCGCACCGGGGAGCTGTTTTTT
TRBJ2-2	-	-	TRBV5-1	CASRPQGYGELFF	TGCGCCAGTCGCCCCCAGGGCTACGGGGAGCTGTTTTTT
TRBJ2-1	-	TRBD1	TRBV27	CASSLSGGREQFF	TGTGCCAGCAGTTTATCAGGGGGCAGGGAGCAGTTCTTC
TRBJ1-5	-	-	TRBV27	CASSLTHLSNQPQHF	TGTGCCAGCAGTTTAACCCACCTTAGCAATCAGCCCCAGCATTTT
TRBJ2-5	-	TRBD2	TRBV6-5	CASSYFGGGETQYF	TGTGCCAGCAGTTACTTCGGGGGAGGGGAGACCCAGTACTTC
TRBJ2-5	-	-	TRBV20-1	CSRGDTQETQYF	TGCAGTAGAGGGGACACCCAAGAGACCCAGTACTTC
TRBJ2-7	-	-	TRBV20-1	CSARGPGVGEQYF	TGCAGTGCTAGGGGCCCAGGGGTGGGCGAGCAGTACTTC
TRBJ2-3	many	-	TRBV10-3	CAISSNSDTQYF	TGTGCCATCAGTTCCAACTCAGATACGCAGTATTTT
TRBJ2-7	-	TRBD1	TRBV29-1	CSPPVRGRSGTLSSYEQYF	TGCAGCCCACCGGTCAGGGGGCGATCCGGGACTCTTAGCTCCTACGAGCAGTACTTC
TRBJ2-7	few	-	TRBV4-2	CASSQDTRYEQYF	TGTGCCAGCAGCCAAGATACCAGATACGAGCAGTACTTC
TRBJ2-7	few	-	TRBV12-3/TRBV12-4	CASSHSSPAYEQYF	TGTGCCAGCAGTCACTCTTCTCCCGCCTACGAGCAGTACTTC
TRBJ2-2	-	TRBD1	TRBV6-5	CASSYNYRGPGELFF	TGTGCCAGCAGTTACAATTACAGGGGGCCCGGGGAGCTGTTTTTT
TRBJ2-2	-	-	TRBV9	CASSVTDSPNTGELFF	TGTGCCAGCAGCGTCACCGACAGCCCGAACACCGGGGAGCTGTTTTTT
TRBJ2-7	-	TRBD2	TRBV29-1	CSALAGGTSYEQYF	TGCAGCGCCCTAGCGGGAGGTACCTCCTACGAGCAGTACTTC
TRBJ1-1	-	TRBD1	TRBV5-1	CASRGQGLDTEAFF	TGCGCCAGCAGGGGACAGGGGCTGGACACTGAAGCTTTCTTT
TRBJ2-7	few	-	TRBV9	CASSVEGGTGYEQYF	TGTGCCAGCAGCGTAGAGGGGGGAACGGGCTACGAGCAGTACTTC
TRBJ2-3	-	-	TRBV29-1	CSVEKWSTDTQYF	TGCAGCGTCGAAAAGTGGAGCACAGATACGCAGTATTTT
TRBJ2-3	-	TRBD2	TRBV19	CASSVLLAGGSASTDTQYF	TGTGCCAGTAGTGTCCTCCTGGCGGGAGGGTCGGCTAGCACAGATACGCAGTATTTT
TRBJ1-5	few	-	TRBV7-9	CASSSLRGGNQPQHF	TGTGCCAGCAGCTCCCTTCGGGGGGGCAATCAGCCCCAGCATTTT
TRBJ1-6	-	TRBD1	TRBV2	CASSEDKGAGNSPLHF	TGTGCCAGCAGTGAAGATAAGGGGGCTGGTAATTCACCCCTCCACTTT
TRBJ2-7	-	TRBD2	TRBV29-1	CSVVGLAGSREQYF	TGCAGCGTGGTGGGACTAGCGGGATCCCGCGAGCAGTACTTC
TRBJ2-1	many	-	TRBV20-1	CSAPVYSYNEQFF	TGCAGTGCCCCAGTTTACAGCTACAATGAGCAGTTCTTC
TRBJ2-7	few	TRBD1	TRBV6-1	CASSEWDSYTYEQYF	TGTGCCAGCAGTGAATGGGACAGCTACACCTACGAGCAGTACTTC
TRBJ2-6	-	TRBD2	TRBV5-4	CASSLSSGVGANVLTF	TGTGCCAGCAGCTTGAGTAGCGGGGTTGGGGCCAACGTCCTGACTTTC
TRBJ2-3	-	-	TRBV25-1	CASSSRIERTDTQYF	TGTGCCAGCAGTAGTAGAATAGAACGCACAGATACGCAGTATTTT
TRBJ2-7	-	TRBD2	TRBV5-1	CASRPSGRAPEQYF	TGCGCCAGCAGACCGAGCGGGAGGGCCCCCGAGCAGTACTTC
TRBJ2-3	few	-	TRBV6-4	CASSGDGITDTQYF	TGTGCCAGCAGTGGGGACGGAATCACAGATACGCAGTATTTT
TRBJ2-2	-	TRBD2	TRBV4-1	CASSPLAGGPNTGELFF	TGCGCCAGCAGCCCACTAGCGGGGGGGCCGAACACCGGGGAGCTGTTTTTT
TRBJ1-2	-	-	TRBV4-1	CASSVNEARSSGYGYTF	TGCGCCAGCAGCGTGAACGAGGCTAGGAGCTCGGGATATGGCTACACCTTC
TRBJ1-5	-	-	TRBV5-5	CASSLGSDRNQPQHF	TGTGCCAGCAGCTTGGGATCAGACCGCAATCAGCCCCAGCATTTT
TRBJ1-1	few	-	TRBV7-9	CASSQTSGTEAFF	TGTGCCAGCAGCCAGACTTCGGGCACTGAAGCTTTCTTT
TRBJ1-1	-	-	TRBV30	CAWSAELISTEAFF	TGTGCCTGGAGTGCGGAGTTAATTAGCACTGAAGCTTTCTTT
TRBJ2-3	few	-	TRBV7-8	CASSWRDTGTSTDTQYF	TGTGCCAGCAGCTGGAGGGATACAGGGACTAGCACAGATACGCAGTATTTT
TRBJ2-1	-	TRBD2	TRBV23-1	CASSQANSGSSYNEQFF	TGCGCCAGCAGTCAGGCCAACAGCGGGAGTTCCTACAATGAGCAGTTCTTC
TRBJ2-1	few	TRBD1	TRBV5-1	CASSWDRSLYNEQFF	TGCGCCAGCAGCTGGGACAGGAGCCTTTACAATGAGCAGTTCTTC
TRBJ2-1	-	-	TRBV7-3	CASSLQPNEQFF	TGTGCCAGCAGCCTTCAACCCAATGAGCAGTTCTTC
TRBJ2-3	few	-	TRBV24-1	CATSDFADTQYF	TGTGCCACCAGTGATTTCGCAGATACGCAGTATTTT
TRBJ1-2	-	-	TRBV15	CATSRDRAQQQGYTF	TGTGCCACCAGCAGAGATAGGGCACAGCAGCAGGGCTACACCTTC
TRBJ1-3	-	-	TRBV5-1	CASSSRPGVSGNTIYF	TGCGCCAGCAGCTCTCGACCAGGAGTCTCTGGAAACACCATATATTTT
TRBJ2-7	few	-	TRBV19	CASNPKLGGYEQYF	TGTGCCAGTAATCCAAAACTAGGGGGCTACGAGCAGTACTTC
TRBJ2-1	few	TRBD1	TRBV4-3	CASSQDRIDNEQFF	TGCGCCAGCAGCCAGGACAGGATTGACAATGAGCAGTTCTTC
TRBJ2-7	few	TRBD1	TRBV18	CASSTGTGTDGQYF	TGTGCCAGCTCAACCGGGACAGGGACCGACGGGCAGTACTTC
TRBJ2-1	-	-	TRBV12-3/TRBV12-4	CASSSRQITEQFF	TGTGCCAGCAGTTCAAGACAGATTACTGAGCAGTTCTTC